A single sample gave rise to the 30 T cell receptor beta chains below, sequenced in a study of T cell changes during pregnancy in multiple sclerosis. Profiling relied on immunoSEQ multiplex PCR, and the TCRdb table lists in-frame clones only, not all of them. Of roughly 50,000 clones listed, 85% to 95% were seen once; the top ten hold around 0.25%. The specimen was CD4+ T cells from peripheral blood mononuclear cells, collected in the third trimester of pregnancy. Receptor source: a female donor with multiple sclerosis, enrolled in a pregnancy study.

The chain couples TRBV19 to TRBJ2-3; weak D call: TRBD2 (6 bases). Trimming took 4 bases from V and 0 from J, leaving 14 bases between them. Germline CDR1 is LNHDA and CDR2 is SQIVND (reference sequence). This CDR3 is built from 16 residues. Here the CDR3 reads CASSTLAAPSTDTQYF. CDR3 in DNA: TGTGCCAGTAGTACCTTAGCGGCCCCTAGCACAGATACGCAGTATTTT. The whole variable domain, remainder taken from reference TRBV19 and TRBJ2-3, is DGGITQSPKYLFRKEGQNVTLSCEQNLNHDAMYWYRQDPGQGLRLIYYSQIVNDFQKGDIAEGYSVSREKKESFPLTVTSAQKNPTAFYLCASSTLAAPSTDTQYFGPGTRLTVL.

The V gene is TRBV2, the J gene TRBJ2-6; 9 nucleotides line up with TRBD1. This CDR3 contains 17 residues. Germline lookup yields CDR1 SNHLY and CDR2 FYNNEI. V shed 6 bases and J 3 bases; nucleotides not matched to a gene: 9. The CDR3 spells CASRAGTGSGGANVLTF. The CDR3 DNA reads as TGTGCCAGCAGAGCTGGGACAGGGAGTGGTGGGGCCAACGTCCTGACTTTC.

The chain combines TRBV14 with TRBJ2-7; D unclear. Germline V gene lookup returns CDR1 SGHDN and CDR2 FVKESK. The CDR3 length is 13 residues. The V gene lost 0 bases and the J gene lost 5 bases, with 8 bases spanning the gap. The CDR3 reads CASSQDEVDEQYF. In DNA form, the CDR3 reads TGTGCCAGCAGCCAAGACGAGGTGGACGAGCAGTACTTC.

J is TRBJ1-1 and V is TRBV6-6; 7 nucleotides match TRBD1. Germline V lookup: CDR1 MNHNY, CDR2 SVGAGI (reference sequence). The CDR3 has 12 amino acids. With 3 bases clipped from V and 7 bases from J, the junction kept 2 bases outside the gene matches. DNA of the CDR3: TGTGCCAGCAGTTATAGGGGGCGTGAAGCTTTCTTT. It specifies CASSYRGREAFF.

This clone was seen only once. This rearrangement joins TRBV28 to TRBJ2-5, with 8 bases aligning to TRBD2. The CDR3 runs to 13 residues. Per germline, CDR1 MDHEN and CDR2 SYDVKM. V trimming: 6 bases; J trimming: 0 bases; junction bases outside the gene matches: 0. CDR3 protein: CASRLADQETQYF. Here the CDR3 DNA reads TGTGCCAGCAGACTAGCGGACCAAGAGACCCAGTACTTC.

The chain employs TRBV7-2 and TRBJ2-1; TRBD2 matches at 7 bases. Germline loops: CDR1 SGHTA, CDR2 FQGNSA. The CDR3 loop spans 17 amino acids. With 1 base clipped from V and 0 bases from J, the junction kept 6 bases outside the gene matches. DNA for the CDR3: TGTGCCAGCAGCTTAGGGTATCCGGGAGGCTCCTACAATGAGCAGTTCTTC. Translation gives CASSLGYPGGSYNEQFF.

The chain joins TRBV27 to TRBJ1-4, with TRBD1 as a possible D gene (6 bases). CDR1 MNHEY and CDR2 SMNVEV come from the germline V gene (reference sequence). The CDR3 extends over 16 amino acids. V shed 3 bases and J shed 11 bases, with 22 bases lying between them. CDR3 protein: CASSLSPGTPRRKLFF. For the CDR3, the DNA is TGTGCCAGCAGTTTGAGCCCCGGGACACCCCGAAGGAAACTGTTTTTT. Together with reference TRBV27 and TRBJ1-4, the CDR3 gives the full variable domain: EAQVTQNPRYLITVTGKKLTVTCSQNMNHEYMSWYRQDPGLGLRQIYYSMNVEVTDKGDVPEGYKVSRKEKRNFPLILESPSPNQTSLYFCASSLSPGTPRRKLFFGSGTQLSVL.

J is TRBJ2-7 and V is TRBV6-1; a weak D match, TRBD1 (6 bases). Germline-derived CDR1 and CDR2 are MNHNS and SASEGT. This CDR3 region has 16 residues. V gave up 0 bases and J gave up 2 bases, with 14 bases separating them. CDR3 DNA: TGTGCCAGCAGTGAAGCACTGGCAGGGGTGCCCTACGAGCAGTACTTC. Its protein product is CASSEALAGVPYEQYF.

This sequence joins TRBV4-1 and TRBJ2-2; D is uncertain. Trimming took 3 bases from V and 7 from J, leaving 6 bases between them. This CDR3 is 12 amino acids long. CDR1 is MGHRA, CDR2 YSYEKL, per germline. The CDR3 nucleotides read TGCGCCAGCAGCCAGCCCTACGGGGAGCTGTTTTTT. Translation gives CASSQPYGELFF.

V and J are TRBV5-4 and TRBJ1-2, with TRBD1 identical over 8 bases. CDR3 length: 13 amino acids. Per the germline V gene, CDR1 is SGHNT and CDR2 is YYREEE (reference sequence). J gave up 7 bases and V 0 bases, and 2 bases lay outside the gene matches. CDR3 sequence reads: CASSLEQGVGYTF. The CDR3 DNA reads TGTGCCAGCAGCTTGGAACAGGGGGTTGGCTACACCTTC.

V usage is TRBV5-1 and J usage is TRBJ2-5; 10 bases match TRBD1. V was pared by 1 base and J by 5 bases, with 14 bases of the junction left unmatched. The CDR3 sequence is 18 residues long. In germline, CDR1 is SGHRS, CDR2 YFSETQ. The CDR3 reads CASSLKLGDRGPPETQYF. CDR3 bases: TGCGCCAGCAGCTTGAAGTTGGGGGACAGGGGACCTCCGGAGACCCAGTACTTC.

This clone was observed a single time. This CDR3 is CASSFGPRTGELFF. CDR3 in DNA: TGTGCCAGCAGCTTTGGGCCACGGACCGGGGAGCTGTTTTTT. The chain uses TRBV7-6 and TRBJ2-2; D not resolved. There are 14 residues in the CDR3. V was trimmed by 3 bases and J by 5 bases, leaving 10 bases between them. Germline CDR1 reads SGHVS; CDR2 reads FNYEAQ.

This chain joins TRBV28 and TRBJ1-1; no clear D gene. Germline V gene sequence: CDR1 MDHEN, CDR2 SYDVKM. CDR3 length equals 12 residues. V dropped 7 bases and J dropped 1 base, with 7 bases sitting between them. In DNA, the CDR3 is TGTGCCAGCACCTCAGGGAACACTGAAGCTTTCTTT. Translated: CASTSGNTEAFF.

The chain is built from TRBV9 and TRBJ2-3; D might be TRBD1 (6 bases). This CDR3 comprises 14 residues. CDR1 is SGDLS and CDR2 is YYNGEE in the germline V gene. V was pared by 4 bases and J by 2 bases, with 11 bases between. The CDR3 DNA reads TGTGCCAGCAGCACAGGGAGTTCCACAGATACGCAGTATTTT. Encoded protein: CASSTGSSTDTQYF.

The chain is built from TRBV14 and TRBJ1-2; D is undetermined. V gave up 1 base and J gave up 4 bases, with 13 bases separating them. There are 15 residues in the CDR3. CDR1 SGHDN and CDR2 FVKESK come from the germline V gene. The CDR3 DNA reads TGTGCCAGCAGCCAAGCAATGGGCCTCTCCTATGGCTACACCTTC. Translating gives CASSQAMGLSYGYTF.

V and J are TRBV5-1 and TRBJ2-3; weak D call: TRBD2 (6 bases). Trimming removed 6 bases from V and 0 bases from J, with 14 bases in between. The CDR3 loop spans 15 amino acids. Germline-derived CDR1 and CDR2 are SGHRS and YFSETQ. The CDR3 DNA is TGCGCCAGCAACCGCTGGGGGGTTAGCACAGATACGCAGTATTTT. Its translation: CASNRWGVSTDTQYF.

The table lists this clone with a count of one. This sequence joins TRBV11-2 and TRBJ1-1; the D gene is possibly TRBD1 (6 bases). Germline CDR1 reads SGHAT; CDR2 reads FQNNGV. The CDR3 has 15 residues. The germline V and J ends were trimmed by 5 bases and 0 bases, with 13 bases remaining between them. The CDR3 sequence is CASSPGQWLNTEAFF. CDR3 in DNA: TGTGCCAGCAGCCCCGGACAGTGGCTGAACACTGAAGCTTTCTTT.

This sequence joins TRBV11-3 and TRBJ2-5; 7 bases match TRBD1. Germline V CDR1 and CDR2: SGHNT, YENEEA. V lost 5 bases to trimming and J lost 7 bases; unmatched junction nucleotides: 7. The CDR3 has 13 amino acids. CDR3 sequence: CASSPGDSRTQYF. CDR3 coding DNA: TGTGCCAGCAGCCCAGGGGACAGCAGGACCCAGTACTTC.

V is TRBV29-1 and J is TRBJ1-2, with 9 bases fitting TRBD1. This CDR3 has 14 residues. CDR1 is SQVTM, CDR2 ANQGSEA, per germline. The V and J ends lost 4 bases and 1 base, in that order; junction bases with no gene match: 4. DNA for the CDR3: TGCAGCGTTGGGACAGGGGAGGGTAACTATGGCTACACCTTC. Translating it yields CSVGTGEGNYGYTF.

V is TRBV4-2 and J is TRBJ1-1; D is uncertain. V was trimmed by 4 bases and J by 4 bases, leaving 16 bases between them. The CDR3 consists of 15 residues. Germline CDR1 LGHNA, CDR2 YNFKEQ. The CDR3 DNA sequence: TGTGCCAGCAGCCTCTGGTCCCTTAGCTCCACTGAAGCTTTCTTT. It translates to CASSLWSLSSTEAFF.

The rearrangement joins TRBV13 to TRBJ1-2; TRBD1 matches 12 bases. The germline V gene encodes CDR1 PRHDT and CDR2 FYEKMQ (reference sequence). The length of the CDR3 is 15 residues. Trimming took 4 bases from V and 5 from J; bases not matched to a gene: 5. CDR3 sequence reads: CASSSGQGAFYGYTF. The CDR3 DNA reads TGTGCCAGCAGCTCGGGACAGGGGGCATTTTATGGCTACACCTTC. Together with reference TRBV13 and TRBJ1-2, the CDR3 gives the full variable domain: AAGVIQSPRHLIKEKRETATLKCYPIPRHDTVYWYQQGPGQDPQFLISFYEKMQSDKGSIPDRFSAQQFSDYHSELNMSSLELGDSALYFCASSSGQGAFYGYTFGSGTRLTVV.

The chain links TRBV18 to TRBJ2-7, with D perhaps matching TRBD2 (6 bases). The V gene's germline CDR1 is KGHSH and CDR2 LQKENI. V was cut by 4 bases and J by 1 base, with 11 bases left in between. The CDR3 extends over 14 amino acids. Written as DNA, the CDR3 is TGTGCCAGCTCACGGTCGCGGGGTTCCTACGAGCAGTACTTC. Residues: CASSRSRGSYEQYF.

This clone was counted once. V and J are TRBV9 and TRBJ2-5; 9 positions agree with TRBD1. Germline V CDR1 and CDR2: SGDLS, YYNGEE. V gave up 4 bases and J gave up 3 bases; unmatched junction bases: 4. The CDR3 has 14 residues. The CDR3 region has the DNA TGTGCCAGCAGCTCCCGGACAGGGGAAGAGACCCAGTACTTC. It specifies CASSSRTGEETQYF.

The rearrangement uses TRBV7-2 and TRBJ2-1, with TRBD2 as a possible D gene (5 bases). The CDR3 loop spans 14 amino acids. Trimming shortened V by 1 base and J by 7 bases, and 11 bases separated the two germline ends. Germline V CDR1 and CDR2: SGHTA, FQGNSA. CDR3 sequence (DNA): TGTGCCAGCAGCTTAGTTAGTAGCGCGAATGAGCAGTTCTTC. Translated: CASSLVSSANEQFF.

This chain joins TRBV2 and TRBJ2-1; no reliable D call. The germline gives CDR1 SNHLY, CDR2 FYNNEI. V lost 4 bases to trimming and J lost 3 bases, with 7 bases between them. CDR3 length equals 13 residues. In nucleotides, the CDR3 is TGTGCCAGCAGTGTCGAGAGCTACAATGAGCAGTTCTTC. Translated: CASSVESYNEQFF. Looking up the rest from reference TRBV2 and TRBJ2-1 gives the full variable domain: EPEVTQTPSHQVTQMGQEVILRCVPISNHLYFYWYRQILGQKVEFLVSFYNNEISEKSEIFDDQFSVERPDGSNFTLKIRSTKLEDSAMYFCASSVESYNEQFFGPGTRLTVL.

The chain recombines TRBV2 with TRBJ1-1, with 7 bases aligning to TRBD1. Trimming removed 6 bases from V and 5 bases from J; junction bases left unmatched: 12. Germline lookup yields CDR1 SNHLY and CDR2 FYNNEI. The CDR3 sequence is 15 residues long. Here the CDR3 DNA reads TGTGCCAGCAGCGACCGTCAGGGGGGTAAAACTGAAGCTTTCTTT. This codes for CASSDRQGGKTEAFF.

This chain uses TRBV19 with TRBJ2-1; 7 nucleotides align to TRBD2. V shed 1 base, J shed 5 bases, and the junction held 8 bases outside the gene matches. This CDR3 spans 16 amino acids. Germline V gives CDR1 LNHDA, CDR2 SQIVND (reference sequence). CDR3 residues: CASSIVGRASNNEQFF. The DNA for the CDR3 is TGTGCCAGTAGTATAGTTGGGAGGGCAAGTAACAATGAGCAGTTCTTC.

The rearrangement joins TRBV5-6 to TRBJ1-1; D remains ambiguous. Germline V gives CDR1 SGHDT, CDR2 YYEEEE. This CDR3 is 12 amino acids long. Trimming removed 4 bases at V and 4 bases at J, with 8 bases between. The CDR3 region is CASSLSFTEAFF. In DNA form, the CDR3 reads TGTGCCAGCAGCCTTAGCTTCACTGAAGCTTTCTTT.

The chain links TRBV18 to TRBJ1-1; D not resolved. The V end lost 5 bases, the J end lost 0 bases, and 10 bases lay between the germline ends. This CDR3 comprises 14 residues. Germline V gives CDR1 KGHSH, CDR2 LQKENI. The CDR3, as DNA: TGTGCCAGCTCAAATACCGACATGAACACTGAAGCTTTCTTT. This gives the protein CASSNTDMNTEAFF.

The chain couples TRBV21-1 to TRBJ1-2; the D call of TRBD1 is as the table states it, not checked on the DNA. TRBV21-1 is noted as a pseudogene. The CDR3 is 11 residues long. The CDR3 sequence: CASSDSRGYTF. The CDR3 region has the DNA TGTGCCAGCAGTGACAGCCGAGGCTACACCTTC.